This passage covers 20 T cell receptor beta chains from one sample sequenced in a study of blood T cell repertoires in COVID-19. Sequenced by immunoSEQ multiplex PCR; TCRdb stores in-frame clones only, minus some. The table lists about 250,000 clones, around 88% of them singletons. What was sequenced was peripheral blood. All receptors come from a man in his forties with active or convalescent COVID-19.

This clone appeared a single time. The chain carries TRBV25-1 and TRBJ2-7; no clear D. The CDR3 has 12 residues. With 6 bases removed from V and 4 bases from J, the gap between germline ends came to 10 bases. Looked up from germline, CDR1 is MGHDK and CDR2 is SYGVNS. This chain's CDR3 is CASSPTTYEQYF. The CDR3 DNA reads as TGTGCCAGCAGCCCGACAACTTACGAGCAGTACTTC.

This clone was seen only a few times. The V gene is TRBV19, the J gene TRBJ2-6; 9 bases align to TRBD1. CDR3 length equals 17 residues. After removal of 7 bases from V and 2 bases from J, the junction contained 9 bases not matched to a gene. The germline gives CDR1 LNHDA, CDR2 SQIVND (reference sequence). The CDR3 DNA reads TGTGCCAGTAACCGACCGGGACAGGGTCCTGGGGCCAACGTCCTGACTTTC. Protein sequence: CASNRPGQGPGANVLTF.

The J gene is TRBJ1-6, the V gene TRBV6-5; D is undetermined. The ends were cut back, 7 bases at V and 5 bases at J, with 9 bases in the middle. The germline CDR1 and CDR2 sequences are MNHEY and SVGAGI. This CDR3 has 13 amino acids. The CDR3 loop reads CASTGLHNSPLHF. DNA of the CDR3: TGTGCCAGCACGGGATTACATAATTCACCCCTCCACTTT.

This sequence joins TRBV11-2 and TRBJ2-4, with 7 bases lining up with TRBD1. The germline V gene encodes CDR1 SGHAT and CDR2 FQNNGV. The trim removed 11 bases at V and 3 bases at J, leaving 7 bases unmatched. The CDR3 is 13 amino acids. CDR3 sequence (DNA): TGTGCCTCGACGGGGACAGTCAAAAACATTCAGTACTTC. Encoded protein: CASTGTVKNIQYF.

The CDR3 reads CASSPWTGAGSNQPQHF. As DNA, the CDR3 is TGTGCCAGCAGCCCATGGACAGGGGCGGGTAGCAATCAGCCCCAGCATTTT. The V and J genes are TRBV4-2 and TRBJ1-5; 9 nucleotides line up with TRBD1. CDR1 LGHNA and CDR2 YNFKEQ come from the germline V gene. The CDR3 sequence is 17 residues long. The junction had 7 bases not matched to a gene; V was cut back by 4 bases and J by 0 bases.

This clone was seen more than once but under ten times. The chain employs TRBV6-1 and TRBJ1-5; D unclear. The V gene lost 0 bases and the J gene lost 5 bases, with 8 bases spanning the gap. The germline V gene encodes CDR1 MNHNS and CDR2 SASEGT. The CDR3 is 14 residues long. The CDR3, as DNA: TGTGCCAGCAGTGAAGCCGGGGTTTATCAGCCCCAGCATTTT. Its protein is CASSEAGVYQPQHF.

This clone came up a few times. The CDR3 sequence: CASSGTTNQPQHF. Written as DNA, the CDR3 is TGTGCCAGCTCGGGGACAACTAATCAGCCCCAGCATTTT. The chain couples TRBV18 to TRBJ1-5; TRBD1 is a possible D gene (6 bases). V was pared by 6 bases and J by 4 bases, with 10 bases between. The length of the CDR3 is 13 residues. Germline V CDR1 and CDR2: KGHSH, LQKENI.

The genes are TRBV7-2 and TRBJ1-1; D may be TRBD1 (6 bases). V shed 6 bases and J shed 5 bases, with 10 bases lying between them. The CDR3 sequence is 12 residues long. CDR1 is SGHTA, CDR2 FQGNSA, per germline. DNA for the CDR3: TGTGCCAGCAGGACTACAGGGACTGAAGCTTTCTTT. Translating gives CASRTTGTEAFF.

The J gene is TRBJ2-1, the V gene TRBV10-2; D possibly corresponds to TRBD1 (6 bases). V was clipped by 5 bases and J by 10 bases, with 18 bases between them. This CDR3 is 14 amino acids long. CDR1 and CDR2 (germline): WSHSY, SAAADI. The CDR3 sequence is CASSLASRGGEQFF. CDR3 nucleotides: TGCGCCAGCAGTTTAGCTAGCAGGGGTGGGGAGCAGTTCTTC.

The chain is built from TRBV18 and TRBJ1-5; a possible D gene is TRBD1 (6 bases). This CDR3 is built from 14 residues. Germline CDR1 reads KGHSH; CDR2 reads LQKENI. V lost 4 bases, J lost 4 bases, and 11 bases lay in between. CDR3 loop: CASSHRQENQPQHF. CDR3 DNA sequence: TGTGCCAGCTCACATAGACAGGAGAATCAGCCCCAGCATTTT.

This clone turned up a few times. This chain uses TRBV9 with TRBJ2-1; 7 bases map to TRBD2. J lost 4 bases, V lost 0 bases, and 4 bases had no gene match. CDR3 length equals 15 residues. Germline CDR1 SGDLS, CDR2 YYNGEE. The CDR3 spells CASSVGGTTYNEQFF. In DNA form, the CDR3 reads TGTGCCAGCAGCGTAGGAGGGACTACTTACAATGAGCAGTTCTTC.

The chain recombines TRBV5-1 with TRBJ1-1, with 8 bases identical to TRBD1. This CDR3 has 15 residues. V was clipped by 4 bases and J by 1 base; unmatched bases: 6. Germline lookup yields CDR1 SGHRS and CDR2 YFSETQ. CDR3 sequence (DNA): TGCGCCAGCAGCGCACCCGACAGGGGGAACACTGAAGCTTTCTTT. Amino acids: CASSAPDRGNTEAFF.

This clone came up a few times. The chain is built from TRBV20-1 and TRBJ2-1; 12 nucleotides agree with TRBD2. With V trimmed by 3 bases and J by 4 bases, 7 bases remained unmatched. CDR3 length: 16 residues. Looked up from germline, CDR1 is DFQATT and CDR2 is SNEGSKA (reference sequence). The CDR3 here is CSASPLGLAGYNEQFF. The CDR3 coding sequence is TGCAGTGCTAGTCCCTTGGGACTAGCGGGTTACAATGAGCAGTTCTTC.

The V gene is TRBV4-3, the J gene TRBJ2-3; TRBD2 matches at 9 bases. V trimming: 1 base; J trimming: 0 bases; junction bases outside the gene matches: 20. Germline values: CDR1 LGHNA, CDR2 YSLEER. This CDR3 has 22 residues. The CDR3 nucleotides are TGCGCCAGCAGCCAAGCGCGAAGGAGCGGGGGGACGATTTCAGGAAGCACAGATACGCAGTATTTT. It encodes CASSQARRSGGTISGSTDTQYF.

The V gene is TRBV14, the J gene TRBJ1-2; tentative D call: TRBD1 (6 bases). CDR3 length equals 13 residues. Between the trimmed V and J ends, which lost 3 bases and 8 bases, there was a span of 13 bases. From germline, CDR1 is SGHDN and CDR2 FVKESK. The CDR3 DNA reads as TGTGCCAGCAGCCAGTGGGGGGGCCTGGGCTACACCTTC. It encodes CASSQWGGLGYTF.

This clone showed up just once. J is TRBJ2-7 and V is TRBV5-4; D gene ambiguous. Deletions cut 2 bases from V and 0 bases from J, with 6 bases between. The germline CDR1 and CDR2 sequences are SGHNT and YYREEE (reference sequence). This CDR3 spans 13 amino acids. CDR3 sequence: CASSFSSSYEQYF. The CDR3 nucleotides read TGTGCCAGCAGCTTTTCCAGCTCCTACGAGCAGTACTTC. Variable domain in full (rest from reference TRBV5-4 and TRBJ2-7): ETGVTQSPTHLIKTRGQQVTLRCSSQSGHNTVSWYQQALGQGPQFIFQYYREEENGRGNFPPRFSGLQFPNYSSELNVNALELDDSALYLCASSFSSSYEQYFGPGTRLTVT.

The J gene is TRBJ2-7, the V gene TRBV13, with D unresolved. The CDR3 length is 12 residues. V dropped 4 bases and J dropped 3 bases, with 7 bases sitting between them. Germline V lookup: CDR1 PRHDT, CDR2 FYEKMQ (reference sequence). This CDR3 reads CASSSPSYEQYF. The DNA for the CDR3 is TGTGCCAGCAGCTCCCCGAGCTACGAGCAGTACTTC.

The CDR3 bases are TGTGCCAGCACCCTCTTCGGGGGGGCGGACACCGGGGAGCTGTTTTTT. It specifies CASTLFGGADTGELFF. The rearrangement uses TRBV7-2 and TRBJ2-2; 8 bases are shared with TRBD2. Germline CDR1 and CDR2: SGHTA and FQGNSA. This CDR3 region has 16 residues. With 7 bases clipped from V and 3 bases from J, the junction kept 10 bases outside the gene matches.

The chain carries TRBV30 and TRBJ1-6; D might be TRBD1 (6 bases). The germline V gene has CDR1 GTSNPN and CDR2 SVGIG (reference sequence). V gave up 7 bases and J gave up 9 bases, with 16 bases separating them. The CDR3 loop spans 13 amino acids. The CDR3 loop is CASQGGAISPLHF. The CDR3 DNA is TGTGCCTCCCAAGGGGGGGCTATTTCACCCCTCCACTTT. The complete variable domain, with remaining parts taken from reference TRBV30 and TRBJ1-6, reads SQTIHQWPATLVQPVGSPLSLECTVEGTSNPNLYWYRQAAGRGLQLLFYSVGIGQISSEVPQNLSASRPQDRQFILSSKKLLLSDSGFYLCASQGGAISPLHFGNGTRLTVT.

The CDR3 DNA sequence: TGCGCCAGCAGCCCCAAGACAGGGAGAGTGGGAGATACGCAGTATTTT. It yields the protein CASSPKTGRVGDTQYF. This chain joins TRBV5-1 and TRBJ2-3; 7 bases fit TRBD1. V was clipped by 4 bases and J by 5 bases; unmatched bases: 13. The CDR3 loop spans 16 amino acids. CDR1 is SGHRS and CDR2 is YFSETQ in the germline V gene.